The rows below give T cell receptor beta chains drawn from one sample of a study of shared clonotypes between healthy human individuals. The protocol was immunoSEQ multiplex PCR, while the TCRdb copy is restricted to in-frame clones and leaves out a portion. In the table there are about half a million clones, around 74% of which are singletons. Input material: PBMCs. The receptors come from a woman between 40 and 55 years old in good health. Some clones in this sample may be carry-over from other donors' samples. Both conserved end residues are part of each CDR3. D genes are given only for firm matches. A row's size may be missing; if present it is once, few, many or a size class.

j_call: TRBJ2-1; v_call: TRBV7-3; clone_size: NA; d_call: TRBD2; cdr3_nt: TGTGCCAGCAGCAAGATTGCGACCAAAGGACTAGCGGAAGAGCAGTTCTTC; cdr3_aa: CASSKIATKGLAEEQFF
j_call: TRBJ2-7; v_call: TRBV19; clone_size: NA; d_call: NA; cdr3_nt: TGTGCCAGTAGCATGCGGCGGGCGCGAACCTTCTACGAGCAGTACTTC; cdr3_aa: CASSMRRARTFYEQYF
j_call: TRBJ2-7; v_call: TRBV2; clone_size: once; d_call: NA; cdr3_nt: TGTGCCAGCAGGGGCTTGAGGGGATACCCTATTTACGAGCAGTACTTC; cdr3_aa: CASRGLRGYPIYEQYF
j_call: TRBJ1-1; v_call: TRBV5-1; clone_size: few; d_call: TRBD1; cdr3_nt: TGCGCCAGCAGCTTTGACAGGGATGAAGAAGCTTTCTTT; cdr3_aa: CASSFDRDEEAFF
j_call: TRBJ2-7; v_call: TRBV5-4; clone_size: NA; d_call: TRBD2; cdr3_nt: TGTGCCAGCAGCCGCGGGGGGGGTGGTGGCTACGAGCAGTACTTC; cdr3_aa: CASSRGGGGGYEQYF
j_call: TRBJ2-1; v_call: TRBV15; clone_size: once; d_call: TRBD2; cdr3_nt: TGTGCCACCAGCAGAGTTGCGGGAGAGCTCTCCTACAATGAGCAGTTCTTC; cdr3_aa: CATSRVAGELSYNEQFF
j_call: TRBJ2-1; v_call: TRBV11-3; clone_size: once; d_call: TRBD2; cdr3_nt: TGTGCCAGCAGCCCTGGGGCTGGGGCGGGAGGTTTAATCAATGAGCAGTTCTTC; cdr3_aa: CASSPGAGAGGLINEQFF
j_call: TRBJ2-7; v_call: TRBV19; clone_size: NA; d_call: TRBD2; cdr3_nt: TGTGCCAGTAGTGTGGGTTTAGCGGGGCCTGCCTACGAGCAGTACTTC; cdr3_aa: CASSVGLAGPAYEQYF
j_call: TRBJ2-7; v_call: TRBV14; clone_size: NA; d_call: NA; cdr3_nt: TGTGCCAGCAGCCAAGTCCCGGGGGGCGTAGGCGAGCAGTACTTC; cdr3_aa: CASSQVPGGVGEQYF
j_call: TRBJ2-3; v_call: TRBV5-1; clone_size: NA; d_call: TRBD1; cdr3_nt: TGCGCCAGCAGCTTTACAGGGGGCACTGATACGCAGTATTTT; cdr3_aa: CASSFTGGTDTQYF
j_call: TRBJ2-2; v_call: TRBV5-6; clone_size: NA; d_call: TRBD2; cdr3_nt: TGTGCCAGCAGCAGGAACCGACTAGCGGGACGGGACGGGGAGCTGTTTTTT; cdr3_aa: CASSRNRLAGRDGELFF
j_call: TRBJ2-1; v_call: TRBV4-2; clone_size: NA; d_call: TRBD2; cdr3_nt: TGTGCCAGCAGCCAGGGACTAGCGGACGCCTACAATGAGCAGTTCTTC; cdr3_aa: CASSQGLADAYNEQFF
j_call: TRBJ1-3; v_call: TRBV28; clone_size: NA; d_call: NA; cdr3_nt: TGTGCCACCGGGGGAGGTGGAAACACCATATATTTT; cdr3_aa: CATGGGGNTIYF
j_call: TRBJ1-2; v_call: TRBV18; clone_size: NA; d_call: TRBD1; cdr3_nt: TGTGCCAGCTCACCCACCAGACAGGGAGGTGTGTTCGGCTACACCTTC; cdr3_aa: CASSPTRQGGVFGYTF
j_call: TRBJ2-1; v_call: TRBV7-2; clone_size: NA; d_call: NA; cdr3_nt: TGTGCCAGCAGCTTAGTGGCCGTCAATGAGCAGTTCTTC; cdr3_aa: CASSLVAVNEQFF
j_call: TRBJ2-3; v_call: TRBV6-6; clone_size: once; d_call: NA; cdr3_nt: TGTGCCAGCAGGGAACCAAAAAGGGGGAGAGATACGCAGTATTTT; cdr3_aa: CASREPKRGRDTQYF
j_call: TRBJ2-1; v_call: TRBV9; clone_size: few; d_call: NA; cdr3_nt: TGTGCCAGCAGCCTTCAGGGGGGTGAGCAGTTCTTC; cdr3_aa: CASSLQGGEQFF
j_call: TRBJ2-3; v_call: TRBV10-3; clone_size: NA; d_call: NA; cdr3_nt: TGTGCCACGGCCGGGCTCGTGGGCACAGATACGCAGTATTTT; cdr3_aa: CATAGLVGTDTQYF
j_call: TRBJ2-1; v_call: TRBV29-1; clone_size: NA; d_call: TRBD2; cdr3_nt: TGCAGCGTTGAAACCGGGGGACTAGCGGGGGCCTACAATGAGCAGTTCTTC; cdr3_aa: CSVETGGLAGAYNEQFF
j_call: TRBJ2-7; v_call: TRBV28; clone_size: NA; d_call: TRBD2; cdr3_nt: TGTGCCAGCACTAGCGGGAACTCCTACGAGCAGTACTTC; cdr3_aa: CASTSGNSYEQYF
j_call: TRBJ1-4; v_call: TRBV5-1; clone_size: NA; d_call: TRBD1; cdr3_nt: TGCGCCAGCAGCTTACAGGGGACAGGCAATGAAAAACTGTTTTTT; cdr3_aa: CASSLQGTGNEKLFF
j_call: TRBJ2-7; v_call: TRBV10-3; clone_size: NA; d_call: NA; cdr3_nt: TGTGCCATCAGCGAGAGAGGGACCGTACTCTCCTACGAGCAGTACTTC; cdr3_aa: CAISERGTVLSYEQYF
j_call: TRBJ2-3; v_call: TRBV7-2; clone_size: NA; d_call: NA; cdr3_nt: TGTGCCAGCAGCCCGGCGAATACGCAGTATTTT; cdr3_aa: CASSPANTQYF
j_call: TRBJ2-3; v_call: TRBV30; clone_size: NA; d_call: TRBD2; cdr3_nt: TGTGCCTGGAGTGATAGGCCGTCTAGCGGGAGGCGGGATACGCAGTATTTT; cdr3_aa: CAWSDRPSSGRRDTQYF
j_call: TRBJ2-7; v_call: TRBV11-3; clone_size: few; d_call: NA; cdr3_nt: TGTGCCAGCAGCTTAGGCCCCACTAGCTACTACGAGCAGTACTTC; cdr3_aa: CASSLGPTSYYEQYF
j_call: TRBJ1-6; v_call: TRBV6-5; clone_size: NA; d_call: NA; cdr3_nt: TGTGCCAGCAGGCTCCTAGGAAATTCACCCCTCCACTTT; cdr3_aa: CASRLLGNSPLHF
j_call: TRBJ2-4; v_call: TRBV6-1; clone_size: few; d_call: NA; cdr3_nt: TGTGCCAGCAGTGCCGGGACAATCACAAACATTCAGTACTTC; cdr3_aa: CASSAGTITNIQYF
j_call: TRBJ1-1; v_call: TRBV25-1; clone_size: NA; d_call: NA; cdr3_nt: TGTGCCAGCAGTGCCTATGGGAGGGGAGGGAACACTGAAGCTTTCTTT; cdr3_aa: CASSAYGRGGNTEAFF
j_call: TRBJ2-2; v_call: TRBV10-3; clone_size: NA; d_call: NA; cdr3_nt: TGTGCCATCAGTGAAGGCAGGACCGGGGAGCTGTTTTTT; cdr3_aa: CAISEGRTGELFF
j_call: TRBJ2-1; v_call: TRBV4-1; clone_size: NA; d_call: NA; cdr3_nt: TGCGCCAGCACGTCGGGACCCCTAAATTACAATGAGCAGTTCTTC; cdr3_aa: CASTSGPLNYNEQFF
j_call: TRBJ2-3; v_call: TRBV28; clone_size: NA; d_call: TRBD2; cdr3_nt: TGTGCCAGCAGCGCCGGACTAGCGGGAACAGATACGCAGTATTTT; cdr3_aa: CASSAGLAGTDTQYF
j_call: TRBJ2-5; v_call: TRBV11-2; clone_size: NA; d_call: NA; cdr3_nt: TGTGCCAGCAGCTTCGATGGGAAGGCTACAGAGACCCAGTACTTC; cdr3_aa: CASSFDGKATETQYF
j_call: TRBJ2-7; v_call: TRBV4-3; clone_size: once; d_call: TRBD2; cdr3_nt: TGCGCCAGCAGCCAAGATACGCTAGCGGCCCCCTACGAGCAGTACTTC; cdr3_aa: CASSQDTLAAPYEQYF
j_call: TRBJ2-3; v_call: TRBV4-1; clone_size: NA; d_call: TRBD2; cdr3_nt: TGCGCCAGCAGCCAAAACATAGCGGGAGGGACAGATACGCAGTATTTT; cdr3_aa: CASSQNIAGGTDTQYF
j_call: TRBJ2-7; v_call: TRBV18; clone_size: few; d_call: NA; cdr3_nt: TGTGCCAGCTCACCATCCCGCCAGAACAGCTACGAGCAGTACTTC; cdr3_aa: CASSPSRQNSYEQYF
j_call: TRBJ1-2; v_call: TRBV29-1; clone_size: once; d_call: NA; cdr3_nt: TGCAGCGTCGGCGGGACCTCGTATGGCTACACCTTC; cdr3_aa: CSVGGTSYGYTF
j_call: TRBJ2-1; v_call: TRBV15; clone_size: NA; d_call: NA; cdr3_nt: TGTGCCACCAGCAGAGATCGACGCCCTAATCAGTTCTTC; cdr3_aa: CATSRDRRPNQFF